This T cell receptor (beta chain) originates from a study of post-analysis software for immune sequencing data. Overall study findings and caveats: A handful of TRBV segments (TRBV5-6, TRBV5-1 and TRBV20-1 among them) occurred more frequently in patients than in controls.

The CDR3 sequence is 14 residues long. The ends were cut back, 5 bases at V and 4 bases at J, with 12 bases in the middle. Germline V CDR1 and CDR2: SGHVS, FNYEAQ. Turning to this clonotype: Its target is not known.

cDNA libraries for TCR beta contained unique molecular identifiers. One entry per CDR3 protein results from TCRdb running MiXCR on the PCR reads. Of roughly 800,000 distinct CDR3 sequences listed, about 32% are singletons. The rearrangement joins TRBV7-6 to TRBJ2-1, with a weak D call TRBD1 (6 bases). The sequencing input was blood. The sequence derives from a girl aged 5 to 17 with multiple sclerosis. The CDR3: CASSPRDTYNEQFF. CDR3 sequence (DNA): TGTGCCAGCAGCCCCCGGGACACTTACAATGAGCAGTTCTTC.